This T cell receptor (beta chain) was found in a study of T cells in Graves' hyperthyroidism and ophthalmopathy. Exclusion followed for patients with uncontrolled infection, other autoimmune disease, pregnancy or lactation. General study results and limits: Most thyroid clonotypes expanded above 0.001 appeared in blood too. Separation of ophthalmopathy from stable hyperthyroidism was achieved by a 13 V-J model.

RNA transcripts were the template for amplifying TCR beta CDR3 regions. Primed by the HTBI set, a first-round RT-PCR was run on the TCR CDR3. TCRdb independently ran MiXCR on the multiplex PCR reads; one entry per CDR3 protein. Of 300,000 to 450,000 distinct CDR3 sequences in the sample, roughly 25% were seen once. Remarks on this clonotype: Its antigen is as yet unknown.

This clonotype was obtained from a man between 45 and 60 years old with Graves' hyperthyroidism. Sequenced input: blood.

This chain's CDR3 is CASGGEGFPYEQYF. CDR3 bases: TGTGCCAGCGGCGGGGAGGGATTTCCCTACGAGCAGTACTTC. This chain uses TRBV6-1 with TRBJ2-7; 7 nucleotides match TRBD2. In germline, CDR1 is MNHNS, CDR2 SASEGT. This CDR3 has 14 amino acids. Trimming at V came to 8 bases and at J to 2 bases, leaving 9 bases not matched to a gene.